This T cell receptor beta chain was sequenced in a study of Graves' ophthalmopathy and Graves' hyperthyroidism. V was clipped by 4 bases and J by 2 bases; unmatched bases: 5. This CDR3 has 16 amino acids. CDR1 is SGHRS, CDR2 YFSETQ, per germline. This clonotype was seen repeatedly, ten times or more. Hyperthyroidism patients, aged 18 to 65, were newly diagnosed, under 2 months' duration. As the template, RNA transcripts were used to amplify TCR beta CDR3 regions. The first-round RT-PCR employed HTBI primers together with the Qiagen OneStep RT-PCR kit. A multiplex PCR was then performed as the second round. TCRdb itself ran the multiplex PCR reads through MiXCR, one entry per CDR3 protein. The table shows tens of thousands of distinct CDR3 sequences, with 45% to 55% occurring only once.

The V call is TRBV5-1, the J call TRBJ2-6; 8 positions agree with TRBD2. The sequence was obtained from an adult woman with stable Graves' hyperthyroidism. Sequencing used peripheral blood. The CDR3 sequence is CASSLAGGAGANVLTF. CDR3 DNA sequence: TGCGCCAGCAGCCTGGCGGGGGGCGCTGGGGCCAACGTCCTGACTTTC.